Included here is one TCR beta chain sequence, with context. What it recognizes is unknown. This record belongs to a study of cytomegalovirus exposure and HLA in healthy donors. Notes on the study in general: Later work showed greater clonal expansion in HLA-associated TCR beta chains than in equally common others. There were a few CMV-associated chains whose specificity for CMV antigens was confirmed in vitro.

PCR primers comprised 60 Vbeta and 13 Jbeta primers. Assay: immunoSEQ multiplex PCR; the TCRdb copy retains only in-frame clones and omits some. The table lists approximately 100,000 clones, about four fifths of them singletons, with roughly 4.5% in the top ten. Per the germline V gene, CDR1 is PRHDT and CDR2 is FYEKMQ (reference sequence). V dropped 1 base and J dropped 7; count of bases not matched to a gene: 9. The CDR3 totals 15 residues. The chain employs TRBV13 and TRBJ1-2; 7 bases are shared with TRBD1. This TCR was recovered from a woman aged 40 to 49 in good health and CMV-seronegative. Material: PBMCs. The CDR3 loop reads CASSLAPTGRSGYTF. In DNA form, the CDR3 reads TGTGCCAGCAGCTTAGCCCCGACAGGGAGAAGTGGCTACACCTTC.